One and the same sample provided the 29 T cell receptor beta chains below, sequenced in a study of blood T cell repertoires in COVID-19. Measured with immunoSEQ multiplex PCR; TCRdb has only the in-frame clones, and not every one. The sample holds about 200,000 clones; about nine tenths are singletons and the top ten take roughly 0.56%. Sample: peripheral blood. All receptors come from a man between 50 and 59 years old with acute or convalescent COVID-19.

The chain uses TRBV27 and TRBJ1-5, with a weak D call TRBD1 (6 bases). Trimming took off 1 base at V and 6 bases at J, with 10 bases between the two ends. Germline loops: CDR1 MNHEY, CDR2 SMNVEV (reference sequence). The CDR3 is 14 residues long. The CDR3 DNA follows: TGTGCCAGCAGTTTATTTAGGGGGAGTCAGCCCCAGCATTTT. Amino acid sequence: CASSLFRGSQPQHF.

This chain joins TRBV5-4 and TRBJ2-1; 9 bases align to TRBD2. Per germline, CDR1 SGHNT and CDR2 YYREEE (reference sequence). V dropped 3 bases and J dropped 7; count of bases not matched to a gene: 11. CDR3 length equals 16 residues. Here the CDR3 DNA reads TGTGCCAGCAGCTCGGGAGGCGGGAGGGAGTATAATGAGCAGTTCTTC. Its translation: CASSSGGGREYNEQFF.

This chain joins TRBV5-1 and TRBJ2-2; 14 nucleotides line up with TRBD2. Germline V gene lookup returns CDR1 SGHRS and CDR2 YFSETQ. V was clipped by 5 bases and J by 6 bases; unmatched bases: 3. The CDR3 is 15 residues long. The CDR3 sequence is CASRGLAGAAGELFF. CDR3 nucleotides: TGCGCCAGCAGGGGACTAGCGGGAGCTGCCGGGGAGCTGTTTTTT.

In nucleotides, the CDR3 is TGTGCCAGCACTAAGCTGGACACTGAAGCTTTCTTT. This translates into CASTKLDTEAFF. V usage is TRBV12-3 or TRBV12-4 and J usage is TRBJ1-1; D gene unclear. The CDR3 has 12 amino acids. V was cut by 7 bases and J by 3 bases, with 9 bases left in between.

The chain links TRBV6-5 to TRBJ2-1; 9 nucleotides match TRBD2. The CDR3 spans 16 residues. CDR1 and CDR2 from the germline V gene are MNHEY and SVGAGI. V gave up 0 bases and J gave up 3 bases; unmatched junction bases: 3. CDR3 in amino acids: CASSYSSGRLYNEQFF. The CDR3 DNA follows: TGTGCCAGCAGTTACTCCAGCGGGAGGCTCTACAATGAGCAGTTCTTC.

This chain connects TRBV6-6 to TRBJ1-4; D call uncertain. This CDR3 has 12 residues. V was cut by 0 bases and J by 8 bases, with 4 bases left in between. The germline V gene encodes CDR1 MNHNY and CDR2 SVGAGI (reference sequence). The CDR3 coding sequence is TGTGCCAGCAGTTACTCGAGGGAAAAACTGTTTTTT. Amino acids: CASSYSREKLFF.

The chain recombines TRBV6-5 with TRBJ1-2; perhaps TRBD1 as D (5 bases). V was trimmed by 5 bases and J by 3 bases, leaving 13 bases between them. Germline V lookup: CDR1 MNHEY, CDR2 SVGAGI. The CDR3 consists of 14 residues. CDR3 amino acids: CASSRDPGDYGYTF. The DNA for the CDR3 is TGTGCCAGCAGTAGGGACCCGGGAGACTATGGCTACACCTTC.

This rearrangement joins TRBV29-1 to TRBJ2-5, with 10 bases lining up with TRBD2. The CDR3 is made up of 15 amino acids. The germline gives CDR1 SQVTM, CDR2 ANQGSEA. Trimming removed 6 bases from V and 1 base from J; junction bases left unmatched: 8. CDR3 bases: TGCAGCGTCCAAAGGACTAGCGGAGTCCAAGAGACCCAGTACTTC. Translation gives CSVQRTSGVQETQYF.

The V and J genes are TRBV5-1 and TRBJ2-1, with 11 bases aligning to TRBD1. The CDR3 has 21 residues. The germline CDR1 and CDR2 sequences are SGHRS and YFSETQ. V gave up 6 bases and J gave up 0 bases; unmatched junction bases: 20. The DNA of the CDR3 is TGCGCCAGCACCACGGACAGGGGGCGAGTTAGCGGGGGACTCTCCTACAATGAGCAGTTCTTC. It translates to CASTTDRGRVSGGLSYNEQFF.

The table lists this clone with a count of one. V usage is TRBV15 and J usage is TRBJ2-1; D is uncertain. The CDR3 has 12 residues. Germline assignment: CDR1 LNHNV and CDR2 YYDKDF (reference sequence). V was trimmed by 1 base and J by 4 bases, leaving 2 bases between them. This CDR3 is CATSRAYNEQFF. The CDR3 DNA is TGTGCCACCAGCAGAGCATACAATGAGCAGTTCTTC.

The table lists this clone with a few counts. The chain uses TRBV19 and TRBJ1-5; TRBD1 aligns across 8 bases. Germline V gene data show CDR1 as LNHDA and CDR2 as SQIVND (reference sequence). The CDR3 runs 15 residues. The V gene end was trimmed by 3 bases and the J gene end by 7 bases; junction bases not matched to a gene: 8. CDR3 in amino acids: CASSISRTGQQPQHF. CDR3 in DNA: TGTGCCAGTAGTATCTCCAGGACAGGGCAGCAGCCCCAGCATTTT.

This chain links TRBV6-4 with TRBJ2-1; D perhaps matches TRBD2 (5 bases). The CDR3 covers 18 residues. The germline gives CDR1 MRHNA, CDR2 SNTAGT. V lost 4 bases and J lost 0, with 19 bases in between. CDR3 nucleotide sequence: TGTGCCAGCAGTGCCGCCCTCACTAGGGTCGGCTCCTACAATGAGCAGTTCTTC. Its protein is CASSAALTRVGSYNEQFF.

This clone came up once. The CDR3 sequence: CAWTSGQGMGNQPQHF. The CDR3 DNA reads as TGTGCCTGGACAAGCGGACAGGGTATGGGCAATCAGCCCCAGCATTTT. This chain links TRBV30 with TRBJ1-5; 8 bases line up with TRBD1. V dropped 4 bases and J dropped 2; count of bases not matched to a gene: 10. Per germline, CDR1 GTSNPN and CDR2 SVGIG (reference sequence). CDR3 length equals 16 residues.

Written as DNA, the CDR3 is TGTGCCAGCAGTTTGTCAGGGGGCCCACCCCTCCACTTT. This sequence encodes CASSLSGGPPLHF. The chain carries TRBV28 and TRBJ1-6; 8 nucleotides match TRBD1. CDR1 is MDHEN, CDR2 SYDVKM, per germline. The CDR3 runs 13 residues. V shed 3 bases and J 11 bases; nucleotides not matched to a gene: 3.

This chain joins TRBV28 and TRBJ1-6, with 8 bases fitting TRBD1. The trim removed 6 bases at V and 3 bases at J, leaving 4 bases unmatched. Germline values: CDR1 MDHEN, CDR2 SYDVKM. This CDR3 contains 15 residues. Here the CDR3 DNA reads TGTGCCAGCAGACTCACAGGGGGCTATAATTCACCCCTCCACTTT. Protein sequence: CASRLTGGYNSPLHF.

The gene calls are TRBV11-2 and TRBJ1-1, with D perhaps TRBD1 (6 bases). Trimming shortened V by 3 bases and J by 10 bases, and 12 bases separated the two germline ends. Germline-derived CDR1 and CDR2 are SGHAT and FQNNGV. The length of the CDR3 is 12 residues. Written as DNA, the CDR3 is TGTGCCAGCAGCTTGGGGGGGCGCACAGCTTTCTTT. Translated: CASSLGGRTAFF.

The chain joins TRBV21-1 to TRBJ2-3; the table assigns TRBD1, which was not confirmed against the DNA. TRBV21-1 is classified as a pseudogene. This CDR3 region has 16 residues. CDR3 protein: CASSHQGQGALDTQYF. CDR3 in DNA: TGTGCCAGCAGCCACCAGGGACAGGGGGCTTTGGATACGCAGTATTTT.

The chain carries TRBV28 and TRBJ1-1; tentatively, D is TRBD1 (6 bases). V was clipped by 8 bases and J by 2 bases, with 21 bases between them. Germline-derived CDR1 and CDR2 are MDHEN and SYDVKM. The CDR3 is made up of 16 amino acids. This CDR3 reads CASPPPRGARNTEAFF. CDR3 coding DNA: TGTGCCAGCCCCCCCCCACGGGGGGCGCGTAACACTGAAGCTTTCTTT.

This clone showed up just a few times. The CDR3 spells CASSPIMRTGYAGELFF. The CDR3 nucleotides read TGTGCCAGCAGCCCCATAATGAGGACAGGGTATGCCGGGGAGCTGTTTTTT. The genes are TRBV27 and TRBJ2-2; 8 bases match TRBD1. Trimming took 6 bases from V and 6 from J; bases not matched to a gene: 15. Germline CDR1 is MNHEY and CDR2 is SMNVEV (reference sequence). CDR3 length: 17 residues.

The V and J genes are TRBV5-1 and TRBJ2-3; 7 bases fit TRBD2. Germline CDR1 is SGHRS and CDR2 is YFSETQ. The CDR3 spans 14 residues. V gave up 5 bases and J gave up 2 bases; unmatched junction bases: 5. CDR3 coding DNA: TGCGCCAGCAGGGCAGGGACTAACACAGATACGCAGTATTTT. Its protein is CASRAGTNTDTQYF.

This chain links TRBV9 with TRBJ2-3, with 13 bases matching TRBD2. CDR3 length: 16 amino acids. Germline V lookup: CDR1 SGDLS, CDR2 YYNGEE. With 3 bases clipped from V and 3 bases from J, the junction kept 4 bases outside the gene matches. CDR3 bases: TGTGCCAGCAGCGCGACTAGCGGGAGGCCAACAGATACGCAGTATTTT. Residues: CASSATSGRPTDTQYF.

This clone was observed once. The V call is TRBV27, the J call TRBJ2-1; maybe TRBD1 (5 bases). Germline V gene data show CDR1 as MNHEY and CDR2 as SMNVEV (reference sequence). Between the trimmed V and J ends, which lost 6 bases and 7 bases, there was a span of 10 bases. CDR3 length equals 12 residues. DNA of the CDR3: TGTGCCAGCAGAAAGGGGCTTAATGAGCAGTTCTTC. Translated: CASRKGLNEQFF.

This chain joins TRBV19 and TRBJ1-1; D gene uncertain. The germline V gene has CDR1 LNHDA and CDR2 SQIVND (reference sequence). The CDR3 sequence is 15 residues long. Trimming removed 8 bases from V and 4 bases from J, with 20 bases in between. The CDR3 loop is CASSEGGWRGTEAFF. The CDR3 nucleotides are TGTGCCAGTTCGGAGGGAGGGTGGCGGGGCACTGAAGCTTTCTTT.

The genes are TRBV4-2 and TRBJ1-6; possibly TRBD1 for D (5 bases). The V end lost 8 bases, the J end lost 8 bases, and 16 bases lay between the germline ends. The CDR3 totals 14 residues. CDR1 and CDR2 (germline): LGHNA, YNFKEQ. In DNA, the CDR3 is TGTGCCAGCGGATGGGGGGGGAATGATTCACCCCTCCACTTT. Translating gives CASGWGGNDSPLHF.

This rearrangement joins TRBV10-3 to TRBJ1-1; D is ambiguous. CDR1 and CDR2 (germline): ENHRY, SYGVKD. The CDR3 is 14 amino acids. Between the trimmed V and J ends, which lost 0 bases and 1 base, there was a span of 6 bases. This CDR3 reads CAISESLGNTEAFF. Written as DNA, the CDR3 is TGTGCCATCAGTGAGTCGCTAGGGAACACTGAAGCTTTCTTT.

Here the CDR3 DNA reads TGTGCCAGCAGCCGCGGGACTAGCGGGGGGGTGGAGACCCAGTACTTC. Encoded protein: CASSRGTSGGVETQYF. The rearrangement joins TRBV3-1 (or the pseudogene TRBV3-2) to TRBJ2-5; 16 bases line up with TRBD2. The germline V gene encodes CDR1 LGHDT and CDR2 YNNKEL (reference sequence). The V gene end was trimmed by 4 bases and the J gene end by 5 bases; junction bases not matched to a gene: 4. CDR3 size: 16 residues.

V and J are TRBV10-3 and TRBJ2-1, with 9 bases matching TRBD1. The V gene's germline CDR1 is ENHRY and CDR2 SYGVKD. Losses at the gene ends were 8 bases for V and 4 bases for J; bases not matched to a gene: 3. This CDR3 has 13 residues. CDR3 sequence reads: CAIRDREYNEQFF. DNA of the CDR3: TGTGCCATCCGGGACAGGGAATACAATGAGCAGTTCTTC.

This chain links TRBV5-1 with TRBJ2-5; 7 bases align to TRBD1. V gave up 0 bases and J gave up 5 bases; unmatched junction bases: 4. This CDR3 region has 14 residues. CDR1 is SGHRS, CDR2 YFSETQ, per germline. CDR3 region: CASSLGTGAETQYF. The CDR3 bases are TGCGCCAGCAGCTTGGGTACAGGGGCGGAGACCCAGTACTTC.

The J gene is TRBJ2-7, the V gene TRBV19, with 7 bases lining up with TRBD2. Trimming removed 11 bases from V and 5 bases from J; junction bases left unmatched: 15. Germline V lookup: CDR1 LNHDA, CDR2 SQIVND (reference sequence). This CDR3 has 14 residues. The CDR3 nucleotides are TGTGCCTCCTCAGAGGGTCCGGCGGGGGACGAGCAGTACTTC. Its translation: CASSEGPAGDEQYF.